This T cell receptor (beta chain) derives from a study of T-cell reconstitution after alpha-beta-depleted transplantation in children. Study observations and caveats: Several hundred expanded graft clones reportedly gave rise to the alpha-beta T cells present about two months after transplant. Elevated TCRbeta diversity at day 60 was traced, in some patients, to surviving recipient T cells and thymic progenitors. A year post-transplant, T-cell counts and diversity derived mostly from newly produced T cells.

Preparation of the TCRbeta library was carried out with unique molecular identifiers. TCRdb used MiXCR to reprocess the PCR reads, holding one entry per CDR3 protein. The sample yields 490,000 or so distinct CDR3 sequences, roughly a tenth seen once. This clonotype was observed many times. What it binds is not known. The V and J ends lost 1 base and 5 bases respectively, with 14 bases between them. CDR3 size: 15 residues. CDR1 is MNHEY and CDR2 is SVGEGT in the germline V gene. The receptor was derived from a child aged 2-15 years with inherited bone marrow failure, due to receive a stem cell transplant. This specimen was PBMCs, taken before TCRalphabeta/CD19-depleted stem cell transplant. V and J are TRBV6-2 or TRBV6-3 and TRBJ2-5; tentative D call: TRBD1 (7 bases). CDR3 loop: CASSYLGGGLETQYF. The DNA for the CDR3 is TGTGCCAGCAGTTACTTAGGAGGGGGCCTGGAGACCCAGTACTTC.